This T cell receptor beta chain was obtained from a study of radiotherapy plus CTLA-4 blockade in lung cancer. In the case of this clone: Its antigen remains unknown.

Assay: immunoSEQ multiplex PCR; the TCRdb copy retains only in-frame clones and omits some. In the table there are approximately 38,000 clones, about 86% of which are singletons. Germline V lookup: CDR1 MGHRA, CDR2 YSYEKL. V gave up 1 base and J gave up 1 base, with 11 bases separating them. The CDR3 is 15 amino acids. Study-level results: Clones derived from tumor TCRs expanded in blood after radiotherapy plus ipilimumab. Among reported predictors of response, early blood T cell clone dynamics with interferon-beta performed best.

The sequence was obtained from a human donor with non-small cell lung cancer whose response to radiotherapy plus ipilimumab could not be evaluated. The genes are TRBV4-1 and TRBJ2-7, with D tentatively TRBD1 (6 bases). The input for sequencing was peripheral blood, taken from a patient treated with radiotherapy plus ipilimumab. The CDR3 DNA sequence: TGCGCCAGCAGCCAAGCAAACAGGGAGTCCTACGAGCAGTACTTC. Translation: CASSQANRESYEQYF.